This is a list of T cell receptor beta chains from one sample in a study of blood T cell repertoires in COVID-19. Clones were sequenced by immunoSEQ multiplex PCR, and TCRdb holds only the in-frame ones, with some missing. The repertoire holds 160,000 or so clones, with just over 90% as singletons. Material for sequencing was peripheral blood. The receptors derive from a woman aged 60-75 years with COVID-19, enrolled during active disease. Each CDR3 is given with its conserved first and last residue. D genes are given only for firm matches.

TRBJ2-7 TRBV18 - CASSPRREVTYEQYF
TRBJ1-5 TRBV5-6 - CASSSYRAQPQHF
TRBJ1-3 TRBV24-1 - CATSDLHSSGNTIYF
TRBJ2-1 TRBV7-9 TRBD2 CASSLGASGGAGSNEQFF
TRBJ1-1 TRBV7-3 - CASSSEGHRNTEAFF
TRBJ2-7 TRBV5-1 TRBD1 CASSLGTGSTYEQYF
TRBJ2-3 TRBV6-4 TRBD2 CASSDSELAGNTDTQYF
TRBJ2-1 TRBV12-3/TRBV12-4 - CASSHQQGGEFF
TRBJ1-3 TRBV18 - CASSPPNLRSGNTIYF
TRBJ1-4 TRBV6-6 TRBD1 CASSRGQGGDAEKLFF
TRBJ2-1 TRBV20-1 - CSASQGPEQFF
TRBJ1-6 TRBV7-9 - CASSSRNSPLHF
TRBJ2-3 TRBV6-5 - CASIIPHTDTQYF
TRBJ1-3 TRBV4-3 - CASSQVGSGNTIYF
TRBJ1-2 TRBV11-1 - CASSLRRHGYTF
TRBJ1-4 TRBV24-1 TRBD1 CATSDLVTGVSNEKLFF
TRBJ2-2 TRBV10-3 TRBD1 CASTWDRGAGELFF